The rows below give T cell receptor beta chains drawn from one sample of a study of CD8+CD57+ T cells in acquired aplastic anemia. One entry per CDR3 protein, called by TCRdb with MiXCR from the reads. The data contain about 62,000 distinct CDR3 sequences, about 50% of them singletons. Specimen: sorted CD4+, CD8+, or CD8+CD57+ T cells (not recorded which) from PBMCs. The receptors originated from a human donor in good health, serving as a control. CDR3s include the opening cysteine and the closing phenylalanine or tryptophan. Each record gives: V gene, clone size, D gene, J gene, CDR3 protein, CDR3 DNA. A D gene is named only where the DNA matches it firmly. Clone size is given for some rows only: seen once, a few or many times, or a class if the clone is expanded.

v_call: TRBV7-2; clone_size: -; d_call: -; j_call: TRBJ1-1; cdr3_aa: CASSHRDWMNTEAFF; cdr3_nt: TGTGCCAGCAGCCACAGGGATTGGATGAACACTGAAGCTTTCTTT
v_call: TRBV25-1; clone_size: -; d_call: TRBD1; j_call: TRBJ2-3; cdr3_aa: CASSGTGITDTQYF; cdr3_nt: TGTGCCAGTTCCGGGACAGGTATCACAGATACGCAGTATTTT
v_call: TRBV5-1; clone_size: -; d_call: -; j_call: TRBJ2-2; cdr3_aa: CASSLESQGGTGELFF; cdr3_nt: TGCGCCAGCAGCTTGGAAAGCCAGGGCGGTACCGGGGAGCTGTTTTTT
v_call: TRBV25-1; clone_size: -; d_call: -; j_call: TRBJ2-7; cdr3_aa: CASSEYHRDIAYEQYF; cdr3_nt: TGTGCCAGCAGTGAATATCACCGGGACATCGCCTACGAGCAGTACTTC
v_call: TRBV4-2; clone_size: many; d_call: -; j_call: TRBJ1-1; cdr3_aa: CASSQPPPLSIRSANTEAFF; cdr3_nt: TGTGCCAGCAGCCAGCCTCCTCCGCTATCAATTCGCAGCGCGAACACTGAAGCTTTCTTT
v_call: TRBV29-1; clone_size: -; d_call: -; j_call: TRBJ2-7; cdr3_aa: CSTLEANAYEQYF; cdr3_nt: TGCAGCACCCTAGAGGCGAACGCCTACGAGCAGTACTTC
v_call: TRBV7-9; clone_size: many; d_call: -; j_call: TRBJ2-3; cdr3_aa: CASSLQGMGDTQYF; cdr3_nt: TGTGCCAGCAGCTTACAGGGGATGGGGGATACGCAGTATTTT
v_call: TRBV19; clone_size: few; d_call: TRBD1; j_call: TRBJ1-1; cdr3_aa: CATSTGLNTEAFF; cdr3_nt: TGTGCCACCTCGACAGGGCTAAACACTGAAGCTTTCTTT
v_call: TRBV6-1; clone_size: many; d_call: TRBD2; j_call: TRBJ2-7; cdr3_aa: CASRALADSYEQYF; cdr3_nt: TGTGCCAGCAGGGCGCTAGCGGACTCCTACGAGCAGTACTTC
v_call: TRBV29-1; clone_size: -; d_call: TRBD1; j_call: TRBJ1-2; cdr3_aa: CSTRDSFSYGYTF; cdr3_nt: TGCAGCACCCGGGACAGCTTTTCCTATGGCTACACCTTC
v_call: TRBV24-1; clone_size: -; d_call: TRBD1; j_call: TRBJ2-7; cdr3_aa: CATWDRGSDEQYF; cdr3_nt: TGTGCCACCTGGGACAGGGGATCGGACGAGCAGTACTTC
v_call: TRBV6-5; clone_size: -; d_call: TRBD1; j_call: TRBJ2-7; cdr3_aa: CASSFGQGSYEQYF; cdr3_nt: TGCGCCAGCAGTTTCGGACAGGGGTCCTACGAGCAGTACTTC
v_call: TRBV12-3/TRBV12-4; clone_size: many; d_call: -; j_call: TRBJ1-3; cdr3_aa: CASSGGAANTIYF; cdr3_nt: TGTGCCAGCAGCGGTGGAGCAGCAAACACCATATATTTT
v_call: TRBV7-9; clone_size: -; d_call: TRBD1; j_call: TRBJ1-1; cdr3_aa: CASSQQGNTEAFF; cdr3_nt: TGTGCCAGCAGCCAACAGGGGAACACTGAAGCCTTCTTT
v_call: TRBV12-3/TRBV12-4; clone_size: -; d_call: -; j_call: TRBJ2-1; cdr3_aa: CASGPRGTSTEQFF; cdr3_nt: TGTGCCAGCGGGCCCCGGGGAACTAGCACAGAGCAGTTCTTC
v_call: TRBV11-2; clone_size: many; d_call: TRBD1; j_call: TRBJ1-2; cdr3_aa: CASSAKSGTGSSGYTF; cdr3_nt: TGTGCCAGCAGCGCGAAGTCCGGGACAGGATCTTCCGGCTACACCTTC